This T cell receptor beta chain is from a study of liver allograft versus peripheral blood T cells. Across the study: Transplanted livers and recipients' peripheral blood had their T cell receptor repertoires compared. General observations from the study: A difference was reportedly observed between T cell receptor repertoires inside liver allografts and those in peripheral blood.

In TCRdb, the reads were re-called with MiXCR into one record per CDR3 protein. The sample consists of some 10,000 distinct CDR3 sequences, around 20% of them appearing once. Of note for this clonotype: The antigen is unknown.

This clonotype was sampled from a human patient who had a liver transplant. Some of the T cells may derive from the graft donor.

CDR3: CASSLLGVYGYTF. CDR3 bases: TGTGCCAGCAGCTTGCTAGGGGTCTATGGCTACACCTTC. The gene calls are TRBV5-4 and TRBJ1-2; tentatively, D is TRBD1 (5 bases). This CDR3 is 13 amino acids long. Germline V CDR1 and CDR2: SGHNT, YYREEE (reference sequence). The V gene lost 1 base and the J gene lost 4 bases, with 8 bases spanning the gap.